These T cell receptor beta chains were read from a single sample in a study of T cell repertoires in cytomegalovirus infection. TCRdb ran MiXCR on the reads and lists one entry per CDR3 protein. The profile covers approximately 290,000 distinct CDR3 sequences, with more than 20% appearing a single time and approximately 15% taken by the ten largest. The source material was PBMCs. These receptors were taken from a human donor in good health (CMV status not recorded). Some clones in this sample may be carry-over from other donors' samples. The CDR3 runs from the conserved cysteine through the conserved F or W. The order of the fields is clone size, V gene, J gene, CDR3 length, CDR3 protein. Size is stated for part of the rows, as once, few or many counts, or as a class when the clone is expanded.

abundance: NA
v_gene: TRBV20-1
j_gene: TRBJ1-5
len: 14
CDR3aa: CSARDPGYNQPQHF

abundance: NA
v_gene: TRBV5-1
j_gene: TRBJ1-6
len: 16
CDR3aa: CASSDPGVGNLSPLHF

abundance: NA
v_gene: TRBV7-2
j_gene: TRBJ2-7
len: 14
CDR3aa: CASSTRGEAYEQYF

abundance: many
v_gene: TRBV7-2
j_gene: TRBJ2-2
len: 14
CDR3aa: CASSLAGGAGELFF

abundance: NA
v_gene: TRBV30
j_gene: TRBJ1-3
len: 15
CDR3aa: CAWRTGGYSGNTIYF

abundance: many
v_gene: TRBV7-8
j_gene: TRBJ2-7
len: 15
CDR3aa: CASSAGLAGHYEQYF

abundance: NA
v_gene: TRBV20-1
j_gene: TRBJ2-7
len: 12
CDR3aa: CSARGQIYEQYF

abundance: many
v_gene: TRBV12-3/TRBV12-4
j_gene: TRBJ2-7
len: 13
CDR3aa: CASKGTGAVEQYF

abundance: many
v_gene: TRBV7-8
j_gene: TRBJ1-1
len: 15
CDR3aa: CASSRGSQGNTEAFF

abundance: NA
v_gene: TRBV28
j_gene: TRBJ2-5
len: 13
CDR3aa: CASSLIPGETQYF

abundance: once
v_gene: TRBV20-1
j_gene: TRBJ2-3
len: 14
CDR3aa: CSAPAGSSTDTQYF

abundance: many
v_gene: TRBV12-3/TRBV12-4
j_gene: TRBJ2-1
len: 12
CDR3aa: CASSRQDSTKFF

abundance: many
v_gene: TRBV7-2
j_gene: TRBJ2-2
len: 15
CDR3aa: CASRSTSGNTGELFF

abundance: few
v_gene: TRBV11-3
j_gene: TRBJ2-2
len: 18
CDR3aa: CASSSHPTSGRGTGELFF

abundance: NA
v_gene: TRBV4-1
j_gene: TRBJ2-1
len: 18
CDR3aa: CASSQELSTSGGGDEQFF

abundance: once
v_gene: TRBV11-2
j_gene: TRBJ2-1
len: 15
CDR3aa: CASSLWGGPEDEQFF

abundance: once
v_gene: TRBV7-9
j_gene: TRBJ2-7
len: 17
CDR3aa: CASSLVRAAVSSYEQYF

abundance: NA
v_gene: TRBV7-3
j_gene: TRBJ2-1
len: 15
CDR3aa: CASSSDGGSYNEQFF

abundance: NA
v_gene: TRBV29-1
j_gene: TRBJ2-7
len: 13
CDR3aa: CSARTSSSYEQYF

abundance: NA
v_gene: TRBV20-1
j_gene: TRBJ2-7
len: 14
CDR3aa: CSARVPGGLSEQYF

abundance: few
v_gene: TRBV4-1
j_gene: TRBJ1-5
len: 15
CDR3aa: CASSQRTETNQPQHF

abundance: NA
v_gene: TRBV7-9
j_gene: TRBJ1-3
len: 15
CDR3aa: CASSFRTGGGNTIYF

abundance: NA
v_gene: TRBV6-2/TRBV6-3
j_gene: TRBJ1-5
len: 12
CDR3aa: CASSQGGQPQHF

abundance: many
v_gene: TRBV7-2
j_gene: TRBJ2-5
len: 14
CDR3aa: CASSPDGPGETQYF

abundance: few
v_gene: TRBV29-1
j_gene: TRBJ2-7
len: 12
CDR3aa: CSVVRGGDEQYF

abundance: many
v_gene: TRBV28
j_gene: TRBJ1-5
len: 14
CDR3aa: CASSSTPQYQPQHF

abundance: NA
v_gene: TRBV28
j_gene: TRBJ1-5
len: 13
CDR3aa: CASRTGRNQPQHF

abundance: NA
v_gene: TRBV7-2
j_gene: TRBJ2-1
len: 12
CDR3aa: CASSLKFGVEFF

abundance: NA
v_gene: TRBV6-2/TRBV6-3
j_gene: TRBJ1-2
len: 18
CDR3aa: CASSPGTGPKTSNYGYTF

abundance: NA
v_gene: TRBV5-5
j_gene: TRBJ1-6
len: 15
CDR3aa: CASRLPGGPNSPLHF

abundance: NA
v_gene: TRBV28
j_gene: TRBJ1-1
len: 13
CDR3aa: CASSSTGYTEAFF

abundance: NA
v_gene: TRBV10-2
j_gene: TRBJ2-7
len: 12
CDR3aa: CASRPQGQEQYF

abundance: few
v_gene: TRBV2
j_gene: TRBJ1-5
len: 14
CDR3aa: CASSGTISNQPQHF

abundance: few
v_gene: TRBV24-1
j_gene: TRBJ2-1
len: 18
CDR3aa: CATSDPLRTQGSYNEQFF

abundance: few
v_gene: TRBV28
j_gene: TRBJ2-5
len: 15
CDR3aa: CTSSLAARGQETQYF

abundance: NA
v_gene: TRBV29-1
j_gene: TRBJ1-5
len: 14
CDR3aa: CSVVRPELCQPQHF

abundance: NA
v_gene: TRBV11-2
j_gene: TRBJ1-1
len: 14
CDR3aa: CASSLVGGYTEAFF

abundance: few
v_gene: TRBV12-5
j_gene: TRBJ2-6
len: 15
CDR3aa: CASGFESAGANVLTF

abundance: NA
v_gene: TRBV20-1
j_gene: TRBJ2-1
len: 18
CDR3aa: CSAREPGLAGGRIGEQFF

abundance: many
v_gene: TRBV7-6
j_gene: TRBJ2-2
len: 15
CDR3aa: CASSKTGVVAGELFF

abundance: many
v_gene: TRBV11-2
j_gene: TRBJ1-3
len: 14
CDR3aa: CASSQQSSGNTIYF

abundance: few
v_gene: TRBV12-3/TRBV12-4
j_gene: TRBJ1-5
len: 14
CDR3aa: CASSDRDVNQPQHF

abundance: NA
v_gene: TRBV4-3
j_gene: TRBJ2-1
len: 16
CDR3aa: CASSPPGTSPPYEQFF

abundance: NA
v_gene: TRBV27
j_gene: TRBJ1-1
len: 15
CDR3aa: CASSLNRARNTEAFF

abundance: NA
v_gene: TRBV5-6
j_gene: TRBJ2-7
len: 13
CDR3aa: CASSPRVSYEQYF

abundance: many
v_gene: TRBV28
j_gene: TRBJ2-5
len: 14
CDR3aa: CASTGRGWRETQYF

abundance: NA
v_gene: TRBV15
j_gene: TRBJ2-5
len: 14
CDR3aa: CATSRNDPIVTQYF

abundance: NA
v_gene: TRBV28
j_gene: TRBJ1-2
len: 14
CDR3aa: CAVMSDTVRGGYTF

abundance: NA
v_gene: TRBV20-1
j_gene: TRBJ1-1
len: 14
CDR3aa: CSARDNRGNTEAFF

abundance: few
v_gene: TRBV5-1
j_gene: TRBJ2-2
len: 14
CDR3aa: CASSRDRDTGELFF

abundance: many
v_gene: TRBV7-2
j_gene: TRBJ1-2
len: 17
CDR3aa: CASSLVGTGVGNYGYTF

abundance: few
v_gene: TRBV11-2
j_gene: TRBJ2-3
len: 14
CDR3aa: CASSPPGRPDTQYF

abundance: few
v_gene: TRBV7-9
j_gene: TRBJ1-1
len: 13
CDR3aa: CASTLPGGTEAFF

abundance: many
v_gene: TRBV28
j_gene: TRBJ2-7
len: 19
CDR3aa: CASPLCMVVCGTGLAEQYF